The 3 T cell receptor beta chains reported below all come from one sample, sequenced in a study of blood T cell repertoires in COVID-19. Assay used: immunoSEQ multiplex PCR; TCRdb lists only in-frame clones, some missing. The repertoire holds roughly 190,000 clones, 75% to 90% seen once, with roughly 0.77% in the top ten. Sample: PBMCs or T cells enriched from blood (not recorded which). The receptors here all came from a woman in her late teens or twenties who had recovered from COVID-19.

The chain carries TRBV19 and TRBJ2-7; D perhaps matches TRBD2 (5 bases). The V end was cut by 8 bases, the J end by 2 bases, with 19 bases between. CDR1 LNHDA and CDR2 SQIVND come from the germline V gene (reference sequence). The CDR3 contains 15 residues. In DNA, the CDR3 is TGTGCCAGTCAATTCTCCTTGGACTCTACCTACGAGCAGTACTTC. Translating it yields CASQFSLDSTYEQYF.

This clone appeared a single time. This chain joins TRBV18 and TRBJ2-3; 9 bases fit TRBD1. CDR1 is KGHSH and CDR2 is LQKENI in the germline V gene. The CDR3 totals 16 residues. With 8 bases clipped from V and 4 bases from J, the junction kept 13 bases outside the gene matches. CDR3 nucleotide sequence: TGTGCCAGCAACGAACAGGGGGCCATATCCGCAGATACGCAGTATTTT. It codes for CASNEQGAISADTQYF.

The V call is TRBV6-5, the J call TRBJ2-7, with 7 bases that match TRBD2. CDR1 and CDR2 from the germline V gene are MNHEY and SVGAGI. CDR3 length: 15 amino acids. The junction had 15 bases not matched to a gene; V was cut back by 6 bases and J by 7 bases. The CDR3 DNA is TGTGCCAGCAGCTCTGGACTAGGCGTGGAGAGGGAGCAGTACTTC. Residues: CASSSGLGVEREQYF.